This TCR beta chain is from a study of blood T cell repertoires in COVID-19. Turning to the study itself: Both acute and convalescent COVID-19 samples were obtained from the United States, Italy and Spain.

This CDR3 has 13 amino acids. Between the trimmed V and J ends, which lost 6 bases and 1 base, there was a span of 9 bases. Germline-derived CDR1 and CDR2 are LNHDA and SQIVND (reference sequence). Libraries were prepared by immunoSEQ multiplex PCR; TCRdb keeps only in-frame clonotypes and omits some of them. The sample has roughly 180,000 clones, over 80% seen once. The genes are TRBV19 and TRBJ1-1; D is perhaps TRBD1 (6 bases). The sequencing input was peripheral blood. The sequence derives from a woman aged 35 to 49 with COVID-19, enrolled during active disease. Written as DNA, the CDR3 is TGTGCCAGTAGGGGACACTCGAACACTGAAGCTTTCTTT. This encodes CASRGHSNTEAFF.